The T cell receptor beta chain under discussion was sequenced for a study of vaccination and CD4 T cells after COVID-19. Across the study: Each control was exposed to a CEFX pool, an HIV-1 Nef pool, or no peptide at all.

This sample's treatment: approximately 9-day PBMC culture with coronavirus spike peptide pools or control peptides (ViraFEST assay). On days 3 and 7, half the medium was swapped for fresh IL-2-containing medium. This CDR3 is built from 16 residues. V trimming: 3 bases; J trimming: 2 bases; junction bases outside the gene matches: 8. Germline V gene lookup returns CDR1 LNHDA and CDR2 SQIVND (reference sequence). Sequenced with the Oncomine TCR Beta short-read assay was DNA taken from cultured CD4+ T cells. From cultured CD4+ T cells, genomic DNA was extracted. TCRdb reanalysed the PCR reads using MiXCR and keeps one entry per CDR3 protein. The repertoire has 10,000 or so distinct CDR3 sequences, roughly two fifths of them found once; the top ten carry around a tenth. As for this clonotype: The antigen remains undetermined.

J is TRBJ2-7 and V is TRBV19, with TRBD2 identical over 9 bases. The clonotype originates from a human donor who had recovered from COVID-19. The sequenced sample was CD4+ T cells from blood, cultured in vitro, obtained after SARS-CoV-2 vaccination. CDR3 DNA: TGTGCCAGTAGTATCACGAGCGGGAGGACCACCTACGAGCAGTACTTC. Amino acids: CASSITSGRTTYEQYF.